These 10 T cell receptor beta chains share one sample of origin, sequenced in a study of cytomegalovirus exposure and HLA in healthy donors. With 60 Vbeta and 13 Jbeta primers, the PCR was carried out. Sequencing was performed with immunoSEQ multiplex PCR; in TCRdb, only in-frame clones are kept and a portion is missing. The repertoire holds more than 85,000 clones, about two thirds seen once, with around 5.4% in the top ten. Specimen: PBMCs. Every receptor here comes from a woman in her 70s in good health and CMV-seropositive.

The chain carries TRBV5-1 and TRBJ2-5; a weak D match, TRBD1 (6 bases). Looked up from germline, CDR1 is SGHRS and CDR2 is YFSETQ. The CDR3 contains 14 residues. The germline V and J ends were trimmed by 4 bases and 4 bases, with 14 bases remaining between them. This CDR3 is CASSRGQGGETQYF. The CDR3 coding sequence is TGCGCCAGCAGCCGTGGACAAGGGGGAGAGACCCAGTACTTC.

The chain carries TRBV6-1 and TRBJ1-5; 9 bases map to TRBD1. The V and J ends lost 6 bases and 1 base, in that order; junction bases with no gene match: 4. From germline, CDR1 is MNHNS and CDR2 SASEGT. The CDR3 has 15 amino acids. CDR3 DNA: TGTGCCAGCAGGACACAGGGGGCGAGCAATCAGCCCCAGCATTTT. Protein product: CASRTQGASNQPQHF.

The V and J genes are TRBV6-1 and TRBJ1-5; 8 nucleotides agree with TRBD1. Germline-derived CDR1 and CDR2 are MNHNS and SASEGT. The V gene end was trimmed by 8 bases and the J gene end by 9 bases; junction bases not matched to a gene: 12. The CDR3 consists of 14 residues. For the CDR3, the DNA is TGTGCCAGCTCCACGGACAGGGAGTTAGGGCCCCAGCATTTT. It is translated as CASSTDRELGPQHF.

This clone has a handful of counts. The CDR3 region has the DNA TGTGCCAGAAGCTCGGTGGACTATATGAACACTGAAGCTTTCTTT. Translating it yields CARSSVDYMNTEAFF. V is TRBV5-3 and J is TRBJ1-1; the D is unclear. TRBV5-3 belongs to the ORF category, with a function that is uncertain. CDR3 length equals 15 residues. V lost 3 bases and J 0 bases, leaving 12 bases between the germline ends.

This chain uses TRBV7-9 with TRBJ1-1, with 7 bases fitting TRBD1. This CDR3 comprises 11 residues. CDR1 and CDR2 (germline): SEHNR, FQNEAQ (reference sequence). J lost 11 bases, V lost 5 bases, and 5 bases had no gene match. CDR3 region: CASSARGSAFF. DNA for the CDR3: TGTGCCAGCAGCGCCAGGGGGAGCGCTTTCTTT.

V and J are TRBV29-1 and TRBJ1-5, with 7 bases fitting TRBD1. In germline, CDR1 is SQVTM, CDR2 ANQGSEA. The CDR3 is 12 residues long. Unmatched junction bases numbered 6, after V lost 6 bases and J lost 7 bases. The CDR3 coding sequence is TGCAGCGTCCGAACACAGGGGCAGCCCCAGCATTTT. Protein sequence: CSVRTQGQPQHF.

The chain couples TRBV5-6 to TRBJ2-4; TRBD1 aligns across 12 bases. V was pared by 3 bases and J by 1 base, with 8 bases of the junction left unmatched. This CDR3 is built from 18 residues. Looked up from germline, CDR1 is SGHDT and CDR2 is YYEEEE. Here the CDR3 DNA reads TGTGCCAGCAGCTCATCCGGGACAGGGGGCGCGGCCAAAAACATTCAGTACTTC. The encoded protein is CASSSSGTGGAAKNIQYF. Full variable domain (remainder filled in from reference TRBV5-6 and TRBJ2-4): DAGVTQSPTHLIKTRGQQVTLRCSPKSGHDTVSWYQQALGQGPQFIFQYYEEEERQRGNFPDRFSGHQFPNYSSELNVNALLLGDSALYLCASSSSGTGGAAKNIQYFGAGTRLSVL.

This clone has just one count. The chain couples TRBV5-4 to TRBJ1-1, with 7 bases that match TRBD1. There are 15 residues in the CDR3. Germline values: CDR1 SGHNT, CDR2 YYREEE (reference sequence). V lost 3 bases and J lost 5; bases outside the gene matches: 10. The CDR3 spells CASSSKVGGETEAFF. The CDR3 coding sequence is TGTGCCAGCAGCTCCAAAGTAGGGGGCGAGACTGAAGCTTTCTTT. Combining the CDR3 with reference TRBV5-4 and TRBJ1-1 gives the whole variable domain ETGVTQSPTHLIKTRGQQVTLRCSSQSGHNTVSWYQQALGQGPQFIFQYYREEENGRGNFPPRFSGLQFPNYSSELNVNALELDDSALYLCASSSKVGGETEAFFGQGTRLTVV.

The V call is TRBV7-6, the J call TRBJ1-3, with 8 nucleotides matching TRBD1. Germline V gives CDR1 SGHVS, CDR2 FNYEAQ. The V segment lost 5 bases and the J segment 2 bases; nucleotides outside the gene matches: 5. The CDR3 totals 15 residues. The CDR3 here is CASSQTTGAGNTIYF. The DNA of the CDR3 is TGTGCCAGCAGCCAAACGACAGGGGCTGGAAACACCATATATTTT.

This clone has just a few counts. CDR3 DNA: TGTGCCATCAGGGGGACAGGGGGGCTAGCGGAGAGCTCCTACAATGAGCAGTTCTTC. It codes for CAIRGTGGLAESSYNEQFF. This chain joins TRBV10-3 and TRBJ2-1, with 11 nucleotides matching TRBD1. The CDR3 has 19 residues. V was clipped by 6 bases and J by 0 bases; unmatched bases: 13. CDR1 is ENHRY and CDR2 is SYGVKD in the germline V gene.